This T cell receptor (beta chain) was profiled in a study of shared clonotypes between healthy human individuals. The overall study: Researchers assigned three CD4 naive, three CD4 memory, two CD8 naive and one CD8 memory plate to each donor.

To note about this clone: Its target is not known.

Notes on the study in general: Sorted-subset samples were not fully sequenced, rarefaction indicated. Specimens sampled were limited to blood, with tissue repertoires likely differing. Represented genetic and exposure-history diversity was restricted by having few donors.

The naive CD8 subset, CD45RO-negative cells positively selected for CCR7, excluded terminally differentiated effector memory CD45RA+ cells. The CDR3 is made up of 15 amino acids. The V gene's germline CDR1 is SGDLS and CDR2 YYNGEE. Deletions cut 0 bases from V and 8 bases from J, with 15 bases between. Only in-frame clones appear in the TCRdb table, and some are missing; sequencing was by immunoSEQ multiplex PCR. The sample records about 2 million clones, over 85% being singletons. The J gene is TRBJ2-1, the V gene TRBV9; TRBD2 is a possible D gene (5 bases). Material: naive CD8+ T cells sorted from blood. This TCR derives from a man aged 18 to 35 in good health. CDR3 amino acids: CASSVVTIDQDEQFF. The CDR3 DNA reads as TGTGCCAGCAGCGTAGTGACTATAGATCAAGATGAGCAGTTCTTC.